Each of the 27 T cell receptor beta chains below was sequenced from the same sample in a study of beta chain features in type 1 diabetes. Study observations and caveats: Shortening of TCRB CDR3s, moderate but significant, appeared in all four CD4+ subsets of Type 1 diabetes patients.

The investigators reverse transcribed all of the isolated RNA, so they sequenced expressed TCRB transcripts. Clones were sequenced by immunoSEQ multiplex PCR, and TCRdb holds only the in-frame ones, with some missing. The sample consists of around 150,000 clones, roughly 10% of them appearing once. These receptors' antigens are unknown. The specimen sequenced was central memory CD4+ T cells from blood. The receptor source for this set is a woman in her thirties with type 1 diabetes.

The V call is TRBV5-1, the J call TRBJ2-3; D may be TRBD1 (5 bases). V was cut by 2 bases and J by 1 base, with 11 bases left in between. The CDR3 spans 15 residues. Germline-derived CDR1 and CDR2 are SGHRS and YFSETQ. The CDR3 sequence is CASSFQGLGTDTQYF. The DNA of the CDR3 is TGCGCCAGCAGCTTTCAGGGCTTAGGCACAGATACGCAGTATTTT.

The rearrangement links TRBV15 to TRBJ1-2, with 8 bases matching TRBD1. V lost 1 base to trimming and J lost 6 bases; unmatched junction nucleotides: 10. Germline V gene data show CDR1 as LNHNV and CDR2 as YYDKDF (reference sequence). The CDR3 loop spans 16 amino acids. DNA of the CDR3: TGTGCCACCAGCAGAGGCGACGATTGGACAGGGAATGGCTACACCTTC. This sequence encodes CATSRGDDWTGNGYTF.

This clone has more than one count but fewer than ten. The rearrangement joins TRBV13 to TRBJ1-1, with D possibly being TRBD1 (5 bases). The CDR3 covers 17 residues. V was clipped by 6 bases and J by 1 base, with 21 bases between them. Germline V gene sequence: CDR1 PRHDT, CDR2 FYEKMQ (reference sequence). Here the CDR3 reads CASRDQPVRGWNTEAFF. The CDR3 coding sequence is TGTGCCAGCAGAGACCAACCCGTTAGGGGTTGGAACACTGAAGCTTTCTTT.

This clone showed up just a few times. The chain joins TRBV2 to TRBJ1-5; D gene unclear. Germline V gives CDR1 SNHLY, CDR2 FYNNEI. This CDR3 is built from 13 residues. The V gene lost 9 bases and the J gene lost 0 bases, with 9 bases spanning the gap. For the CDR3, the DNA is TGTGCCAGTCAGGATTTTAGCAATCAGCCCCAGCATTTT. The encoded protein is CASQDFSNQPQHF.

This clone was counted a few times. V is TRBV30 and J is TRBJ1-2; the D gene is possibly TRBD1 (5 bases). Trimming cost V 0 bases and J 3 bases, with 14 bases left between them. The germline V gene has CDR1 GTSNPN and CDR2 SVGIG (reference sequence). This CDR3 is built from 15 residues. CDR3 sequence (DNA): TGTGCCTGGAGTGTAATTGCAGGGTGGGACTATGGCTACACCTTC. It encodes CAWSVIAGWDYGYTF. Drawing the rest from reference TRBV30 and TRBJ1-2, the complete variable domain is SQTIHQWPATLVQPVGSPLSLECTVEGTSNPNLYWYRQAAGRGLQLLFYSVGIGQISSEVPQNLSASRPQDRQFILSSKKLLLSDSGFYLCAWSVIAGWDYGYTFGSGTRLTVV.

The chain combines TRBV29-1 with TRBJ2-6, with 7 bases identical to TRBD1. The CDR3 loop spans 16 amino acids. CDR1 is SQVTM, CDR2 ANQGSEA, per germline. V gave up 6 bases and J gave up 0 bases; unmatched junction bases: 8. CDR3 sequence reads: CSVIQGITSGANVLTF. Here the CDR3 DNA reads TGCAGCGTAATACAGGGGATCACCTCTGGGGCCAACGTCCTGACTTTC.

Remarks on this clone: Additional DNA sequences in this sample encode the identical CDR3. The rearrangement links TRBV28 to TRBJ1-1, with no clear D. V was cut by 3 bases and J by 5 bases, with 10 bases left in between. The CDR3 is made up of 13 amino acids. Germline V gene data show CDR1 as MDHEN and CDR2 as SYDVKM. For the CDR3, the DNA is TGTGCCAGCAGTTTTTCCGCGGGTACTGAAGCTTTCTTT. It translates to CASSFSAGTEAFF.

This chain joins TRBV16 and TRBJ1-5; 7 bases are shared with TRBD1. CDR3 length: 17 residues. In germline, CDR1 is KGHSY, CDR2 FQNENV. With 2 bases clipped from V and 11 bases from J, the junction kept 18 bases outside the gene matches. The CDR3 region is CASSQGRTGEISMTQHF. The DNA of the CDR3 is TGTGCCAGCAGCCAAGGAAGAACAGGGGAGATTTCGATGACCCAGCATTTT.

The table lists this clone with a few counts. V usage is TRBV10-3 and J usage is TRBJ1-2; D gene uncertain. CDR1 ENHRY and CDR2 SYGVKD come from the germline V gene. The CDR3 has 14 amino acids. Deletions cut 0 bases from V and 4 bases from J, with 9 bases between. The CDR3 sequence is CAISESEAGYGYTF. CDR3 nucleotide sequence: TGTGCCATCAGTGAGTCGGAGGCAGGCTATGGCTACACCTTC.

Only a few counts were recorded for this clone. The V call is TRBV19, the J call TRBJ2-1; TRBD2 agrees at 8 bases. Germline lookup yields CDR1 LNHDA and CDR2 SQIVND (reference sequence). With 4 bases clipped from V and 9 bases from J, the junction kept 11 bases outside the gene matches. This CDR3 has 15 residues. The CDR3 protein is CASSKGYGRAGEQFF. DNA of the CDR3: TGTGCCAGTAGTAAGGGTTACGGGAGGGCAGGTGAGCAGTTCTTC. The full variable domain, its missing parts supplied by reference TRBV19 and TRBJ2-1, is DGGITQSPKYLFRKEGQNVTLSCEQNLNHDAMYWYRQDPGQGLRLIYYSQIVNDFQKGDIAEGYSVSREKKESFPLTVTSAQKNPTAFYLCASSKGYGRAGEQFFGPGTRLTVL.

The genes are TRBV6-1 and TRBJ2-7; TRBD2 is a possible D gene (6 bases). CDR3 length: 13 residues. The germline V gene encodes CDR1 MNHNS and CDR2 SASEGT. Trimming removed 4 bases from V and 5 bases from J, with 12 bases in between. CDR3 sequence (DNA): TGTGCCAGCAGTGTAGGAGGGGCAAACGAGCAGTACTTC. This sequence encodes CASSVGGANEQYF.

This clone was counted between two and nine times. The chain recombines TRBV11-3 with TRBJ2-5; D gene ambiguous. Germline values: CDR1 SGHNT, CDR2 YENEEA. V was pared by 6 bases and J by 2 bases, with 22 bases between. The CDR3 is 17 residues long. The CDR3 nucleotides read TGTGCCAGCAGTCCACGGTGGGCGACACCAGGTCAAGAGACCCAGTACTTC. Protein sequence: CASSPRWATPGQETQYF.

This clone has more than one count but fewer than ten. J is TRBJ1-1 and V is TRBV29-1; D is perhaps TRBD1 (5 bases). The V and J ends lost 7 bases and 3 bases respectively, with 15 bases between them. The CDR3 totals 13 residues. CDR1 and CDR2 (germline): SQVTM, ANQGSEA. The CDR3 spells CSAASGGDTEAFF. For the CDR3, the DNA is TGCAGCGCCGCTTCGGGGGGTGACACTGAAGCTTTCTTT.

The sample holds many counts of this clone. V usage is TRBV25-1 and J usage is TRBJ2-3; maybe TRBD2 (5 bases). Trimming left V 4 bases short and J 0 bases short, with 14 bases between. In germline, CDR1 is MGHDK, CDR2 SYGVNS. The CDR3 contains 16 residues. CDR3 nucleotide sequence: TGTGCCAGCAGTGGACTACTAACTTCTAGCACAGATACGCAGTATTTT. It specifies CASSGLLTSSTDTQYF.

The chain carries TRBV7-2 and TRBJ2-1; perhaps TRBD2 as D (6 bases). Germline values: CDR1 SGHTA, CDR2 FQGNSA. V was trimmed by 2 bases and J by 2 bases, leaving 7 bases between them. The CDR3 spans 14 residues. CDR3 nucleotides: TGTGCCAGCAGCTTATCGGGGGCCTACAATGAGCAGTTCTTC. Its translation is CASSLSGAYNEQFF.

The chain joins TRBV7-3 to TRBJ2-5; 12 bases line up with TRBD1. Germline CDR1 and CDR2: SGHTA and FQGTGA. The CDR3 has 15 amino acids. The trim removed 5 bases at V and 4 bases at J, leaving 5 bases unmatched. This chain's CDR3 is CASSPGTGGTETQYF. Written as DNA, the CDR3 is TGTGCCAGCAGCCCCGGGACAGGGGGCACAGAGACCCAGTACTTC.

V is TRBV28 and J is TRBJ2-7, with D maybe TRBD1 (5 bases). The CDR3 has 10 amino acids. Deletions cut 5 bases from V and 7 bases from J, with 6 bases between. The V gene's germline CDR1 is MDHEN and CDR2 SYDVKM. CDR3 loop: CASSRQEQYF. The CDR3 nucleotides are TGTGCCAGCAGTCGACAGGAGCAGTACTTC.

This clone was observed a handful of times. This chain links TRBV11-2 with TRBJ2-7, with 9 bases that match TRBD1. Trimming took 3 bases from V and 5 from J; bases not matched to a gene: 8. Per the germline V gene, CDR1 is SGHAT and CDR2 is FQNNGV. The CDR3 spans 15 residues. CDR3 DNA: TGTGCCAGCAGCTTGATTGCTACAGGGGGCGACGAGCAGTACTTC. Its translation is CASSLIATGGDEQYF.

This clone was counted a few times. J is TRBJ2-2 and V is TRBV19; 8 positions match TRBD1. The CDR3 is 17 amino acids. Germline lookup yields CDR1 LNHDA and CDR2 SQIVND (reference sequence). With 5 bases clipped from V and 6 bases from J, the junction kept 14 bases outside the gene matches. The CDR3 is CASSFRLWTGRSGELFF. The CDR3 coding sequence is TGTGCCAGTAGTTTCCGGCTTTGGACAGGGCGGTCCGGGGAGCTGTTTTTT.

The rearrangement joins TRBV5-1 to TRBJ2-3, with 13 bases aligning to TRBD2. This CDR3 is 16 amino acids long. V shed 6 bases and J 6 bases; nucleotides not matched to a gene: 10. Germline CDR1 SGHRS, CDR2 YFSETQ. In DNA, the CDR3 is TGCGCCAGCAACCTCGGACTAGCGGGAGAAGCGGATACGCAGTATTTT. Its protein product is CASNLGLAGEADTQYF.

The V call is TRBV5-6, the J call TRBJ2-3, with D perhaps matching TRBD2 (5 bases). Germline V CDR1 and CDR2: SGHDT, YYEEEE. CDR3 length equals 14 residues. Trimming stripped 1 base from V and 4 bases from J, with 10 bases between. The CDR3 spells CASSLPGRADTQYF. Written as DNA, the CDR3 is TGTGCCAGCAGCTTGCCTGGGCGGGCAGATACGCAGTATTTT.

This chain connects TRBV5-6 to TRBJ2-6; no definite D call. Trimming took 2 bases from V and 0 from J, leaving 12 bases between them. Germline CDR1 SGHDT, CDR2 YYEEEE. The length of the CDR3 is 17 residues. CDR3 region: CASSFLTLRSGANVLTF. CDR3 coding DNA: TGTGCCAGCAGCTTCCTAACCCTCCGCTCTGGGGCCAACGTCCTGACTTTC.

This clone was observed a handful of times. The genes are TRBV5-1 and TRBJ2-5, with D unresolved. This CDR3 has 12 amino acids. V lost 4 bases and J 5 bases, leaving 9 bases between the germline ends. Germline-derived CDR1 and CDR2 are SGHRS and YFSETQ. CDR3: CASSLDTETQYF. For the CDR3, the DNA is TGCGCCAGCAGCCTTGACACGGAGACCCAGTACTTC.

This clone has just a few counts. CDR3 protein: CASSILNGYNEQFF. The CDR3 DNA is TGTGCCAGTAGTATACTTAACGGCTACAATGAGCAGTTCTTC. This chain links TRBV19 with TRBJ2-1, with D unresolved. The V gene's germline CDR1 is LNHDA and CDR2 SQIVND (reference sequence). V was cut by 2 bases and J by 3 bases, with 8 bases left in between. This CDR3 is built from 14 residues.

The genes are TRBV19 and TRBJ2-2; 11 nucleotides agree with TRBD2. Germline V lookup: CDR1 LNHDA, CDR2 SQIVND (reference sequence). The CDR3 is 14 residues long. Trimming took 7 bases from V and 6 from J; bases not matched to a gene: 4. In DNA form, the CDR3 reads TGTGCCAGTAAGGTTAGCGGGAGGGCCGGGGAGCTGTTTTTT. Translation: CASKVSGRAGELFF. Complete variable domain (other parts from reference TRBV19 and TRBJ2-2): DGGITQSPKYLFRKEGQNVTLSCEQNLNHDAMYWYRQDPGQGLRLIYYSQIVNDFQKGDIAEGYSVSREKKESFPLTVTSAQKNPTAFYLCASKVSGRAGELFFGEGSRLTVL.

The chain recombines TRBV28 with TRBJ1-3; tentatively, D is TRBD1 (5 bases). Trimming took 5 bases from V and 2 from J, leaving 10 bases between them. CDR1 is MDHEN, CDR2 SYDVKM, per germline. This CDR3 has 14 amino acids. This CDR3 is CASSRGSAGNTIYF. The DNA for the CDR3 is TGTGCCAGCAGTAGGGGCAGCGCTGGAAACACCATATATTTT.

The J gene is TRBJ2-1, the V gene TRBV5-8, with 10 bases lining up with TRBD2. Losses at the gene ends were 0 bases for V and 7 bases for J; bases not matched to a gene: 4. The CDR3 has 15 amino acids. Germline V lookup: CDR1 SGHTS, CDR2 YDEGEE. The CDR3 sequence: CASSLVSGRVNEQFF. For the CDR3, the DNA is TGTGCCAGCAGCTTGGTCAGCGGGAGGGTAAATGAGCAGTTCTTC.